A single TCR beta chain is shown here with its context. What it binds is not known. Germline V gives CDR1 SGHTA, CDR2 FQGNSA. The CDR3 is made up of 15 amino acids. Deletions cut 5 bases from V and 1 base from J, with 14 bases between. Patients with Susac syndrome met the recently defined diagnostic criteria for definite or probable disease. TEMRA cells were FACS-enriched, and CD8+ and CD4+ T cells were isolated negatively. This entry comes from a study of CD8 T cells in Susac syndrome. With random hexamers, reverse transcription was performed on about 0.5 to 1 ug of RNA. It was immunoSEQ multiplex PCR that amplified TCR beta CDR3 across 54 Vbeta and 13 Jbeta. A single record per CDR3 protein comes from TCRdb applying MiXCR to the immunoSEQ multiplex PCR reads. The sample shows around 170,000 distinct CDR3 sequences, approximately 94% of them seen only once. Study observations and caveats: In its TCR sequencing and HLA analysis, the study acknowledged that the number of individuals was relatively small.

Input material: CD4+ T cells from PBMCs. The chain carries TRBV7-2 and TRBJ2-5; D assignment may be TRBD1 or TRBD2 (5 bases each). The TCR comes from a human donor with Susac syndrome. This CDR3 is CASSPTRGRQETQYF. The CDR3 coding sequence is TGTGCCAGCAGCCCGACGAGGGGCCGCCAAGAGACCCAGTACTTC.